Presented here are 15 T cell receptor beta chains from one specimen sequenced in a study of T cell changes during pregnancy in multiple sclerosis. This table comes from immunoSEQ multiplex PCR, and its TCRdb copy is limited to in-frame clones, with some not included. Of about 110,000 clones detected, just over 90% appear once; the ten largest clones hold roughly 3.5%. The sequenced sample was peripheral blood, obtained after pregnancy. All receptors derive from a female donor with multiple sclerosis, enrolled in a pregnancy study.

This chain connects TRBV6-1 to TRBJ1-2; 9 nucleotides align to TRBD1. V shed 4 bases and J 3 bases; nucleotides not matched to a gene: 6. This CDR3 comprises 15 residues. Germline V CDR1 and CDR2: MNHNS, SASEGT. The CDR3 loop is CASSAQGAFDYGYTF. CDR3 DNA: TGTGCCAGCAGTGCACAGGGGGCCTTCGACTATGGCTACACCTTC.

The chain recombines TRBV5-6 with TRBJ2-5, with 9 bases aligning to TRBD1. In germline, CDR1 is SGHDT, CDR2 YYEEEE. The CDR3 sequence is 15 residues long. With V trimmed by 5 bases and J by 4 bases, 9 bases remained unmatched. The CDR3 DNA sequence: TGTGCCAGCAGAAGAACAGGGGGCGGAGGAGAGACCCAGTACTTC. This translates into CASRRTGGGGETQYF.

The chain carries TRBV7-8 and TRBJ2-1; 9 positions agree with TRBD1. After removal of 4 bases from V and 7 bases from J, the junction contained 5 bases not matched to a gene. CDR1 is SGHVS, CDR2 FQNEAQ, per germline. This CDR3 is built from 14 residues. The DNA for the CDR3 is TGTGCCAGCAGCTCCTACAGGGGGCGTAATGAGCAGTTCTTC. This encodes CASSSYRGRNEQFF.

The chain has TRBV27 and TRBJ2-1, with D maybe TRBD1 (5 bases). The CDR3 is 15 residues long. Trimming left V 2 bases short and J 7 bases short, with 15 bases between. CDR1 and CDR2 from the germline V gene are MNHEY and SMNVEV (reference sequence). CDR3 residues: CASSLVAPQGNEQFF. CDR3 coding DNA: TGTGCCAGCAGTTTAGTGGCCCCCCAGGGTAATGAGCAGTTCTTC.

The genes are TRBV7-9 and TRBJ2-4; possible D gene TRBD2, 6 bases. V shed 5 bases and J shed 1 base, with 15 bases lying between them. Looked up from germline, CDR1 is SEHNR and CDR2 is FQNEAQ (reference sequence). CDR3 length equals 16 residues. The DNA of the CDR3 is TGTGCCAGCAGCCATGGCGGGGCCGGGGCCAAAAACATTCAGTACTTC. It yields the protein CASSHGGAGAKNIQYF.

The V gene is TRBV14, the J gene TRBJ2-3; no clear D. Trimming removed 4 bases from V and 7 bases from J, with 9 bases in between. The germline V gene encodes CDR1 SGHDN and CDR2 FVKESK. This CDR3 contains 12 residues. The CDR3 DNA reads as TGTGCCAGCAGCCGAGCCATATATACGCAGTATTTT. Amino acid sequence: CASSRAIYTQYF.

The V and J genes are TRBV11-2 and TRBJ2-2, with 7 bases fitting TRBD1. V lost 6 bases to trimming and J lost 0 bases; unmatched junction nucleotides: 10. CDR1 and CDR2 (germline): SGHAT, FQNNGV. This CDR3 has 17 amino acids. CDR3 nucleotide sequence: TGTGCCAGCAGTTCCCCAAAAGGGGGCTCGAACACCGGGGAGCTGTTTTTT. This sequence encodes CASSSPKGGSNTGELFF.

J is TRBJ1-5 and V is TRBV6-1; TRBD1 might be the D (6 bases). Germline CDR1 and CDR2: MNHNS and SASEGT. V lost 3 bases to trimming and J lost 3 bases, with 15 bases between them. This CDR3 is 16 amino acids long. CDR3 sequence: CASSEIMGAVNQPQHF. The CDR3 DNA sequence: TGTGCCAGCAGTGAGATAATGGGGGCGGTCAATCAGCCCCAGCATTTT.

The chain carries TRBV7-3 and TRBJ2-3; tentative D call: TRBD2 (5 bases). The CDR3 has 15 amino acids. The V end lost 1 base, the J end lost 3 bases, and 11 bases lay between the germline ends. The germline gives CDR1 SGHTA, CDR2 FQGTGA. Here the CDR3 reads CASSLIGVDTDTQYF. The CDR3 bases are TGTGCCAGCAGCTTAATCGGGGTCGATACAGATACGCAGTATTTT. Together with reference TRBV7-3 and TRBJ2-3, the CDR3 gives the full variable domain: GAGVSQTPSNKVTEKGKYVELRCDPISGHTALYWYRQSLGQGPEFLIYFQGTGAADDSGLPNDRFFAVRPEGSVSTLKIQRTERGDSAVYLCASSLIGVDTDTQYFGPGTRLTVL.

The chain is built from TRBV7-9 and TRBJ1-1; D is ambiguous. V lost 5 bases and J lost 3, with 16 bases in between. CDR3 length: 15 residues. Germline CDR1 reads SEHNR; CDR2 reads FQNEAQ (reference sequence). This CDR3 reads CASSPGGSLDTEAFF. Written as DNA, the CDR3 is TGTGCCAGCAGCCCCGGAGGCTCGTTGGACACTGAAGCTTTCTTT.

The V call is TRBV6-6, the J call TRBJ2-3, with 8 positions matching TRBD2. Germline V CDR1 and CDR2: MNHNY, SVGAGI (reference sequence). The V gene end was trimmed by 4 bases and the J gene end by 2 bases; junction bases not matched to a gene: 2. The CDR3 is 14 residues long. Here the CDR3 DNA reads TGTGCCAGCAGTTTAGCGGGGCCCACAGATACGCAGTATTTT. Its protein product is CASSLAGPTDTQYF.

This clone was observed a single time. The chain is built from TRBV2 and TRBJ2-3; 8 bases match TRBD2. Germline lookup yields CDR1 SNHLY and CDR2 FYNNEI. CDR3 length: 14 residues. The ends lost 3 bases at V and 6 bases at J; junction bases unmatched: 5. CDR3 loop: CASSEWLAGDTQYF. The CDR3 nucleotides read TGTGCCAGCAGTGAGTGGTTAGCGGGGGATACGCAGTATTTT. Using reference TRBV2 and TRBJ2-3 for the parts outside the CDR3, the full variable domain is EPEVTQTPSHQVTQMGQEVILRCVPISNHLYFYWYRQILGQKVEFLVSFYNNEISEKSEIFDDQFSVERPDGSNFTLKIRSTKLEDSAMYFCASSEWLAGDTQYFGPGTRLTVL.

The rearrangement links TRBV5-6 to TRBJ1-1; D may be TRBD1 (6 bases). The V end lost 2 bases, the J end lost 11 bases, and 19 bases lay between the germline ends. Germline assignment: CDR1 SGHDT and CDR2 YYEEEE. CDR3 length: 14 amino acids. In nucleotides, the CDR3 is TGTGCCAGCAGCTTAGCCGCTGGGGGGGGCATGGCTTTCTTT. This gives the protein CASSLAAGGGMAFF.

The rearrangement uses TRBV6-5 and TRBJ1-4; possibly TRBD1 for D (5 bases). The V gene lost 4 bases and the J gene lost 5 bases, with 11 bases spanning the gap. CDR3 size: 14 residues. Germline V gene sequence: CDR1 MNHEY, CDR2 SVGAGI. CDR3 region: CASSLTVLNEKLFF. The CDR3, as DNA: TGTGCCAGCAGTTTGACAGTCCTAAATGAAAAACTGTTTTTT.

This chain uses TRBV7-9 with TRBJ1-6; 10 nucleotides match TRBD1. The CDR3 totals 18 residues. Trimming removed 5 bases from V and 7 bases from J; junction bases left unmatched: 14. Germline V gene lookup returns CDR1 SEHNR and CDR2 FQNEAQ (reference sequence). The CDR3 protein is CASSATPGQGSENSPLHF. The CDR3 DNA follows: TGTGCCAGCAGCGCCACTCCGGGACAGGGGTCTGAAAATTCACCCCTCCACTTT.